This TCR beta chain was identified during a study of neurological immune-mediated disorders. TCRdb independently ran MiXCR on the 5' RACE reads; one entry per CDR3 protein. The sample shows some 31,000 distinct CDR3 sequences, 4.6% of them seen only once. This clonotype occurred many times. Per germline, CDR1 SGHRS and CDR2 YFSETQ. The CDR3 extends over 15 amino acids. The trim removed 4 bases at V and 3 bases at J, leaving 6 bases unmatched. The clonotype originates from a man aged 18 to 29 in good health. Sequenced sample: PBMCs. The chain recombines TRBV5-1 with TRBJ1-1, with 10 bases identical to TRBD1. CDR3 amino acids: CASSRQGAEDTEAFF. CDR3 bases: TGCGCCAGCAGCAGACAGGGGGCGGAGGACACTGAAGCTTTCTTT.